This entry lists 14 T cell receptor beta chains sequenced from one sample in a study of blood T cell repertoires in COVID-19. Sequenced by immunoSEQ multiplex PCR; TCRdb stores in-frame clones only, minus some. Of more than 80,000 clones in the sample, about 87% were seen once. Sequencing was performed on peripheral blood. Receptors originate from a man in his forties with acute or convalescent COVID-19.

This clone was seen only a few times. The CDR3 sequence is CASSLNLATDTQYF. Here the CDR3 DNA reads TGTGCCAGCAGCTTGAACCTAGCCACAGATACGCAGTATTTT. The chain is built from TRBV5-6 and TRBJ2-3; TRBD2 might be the D (5 bases). This CDR3 spans 14 amino acids. V gave up 1 base and J gave up 2 bases, with 8 bases separating them. The germline V gene encodes CDR1 SGHDT and CDR2 YYEEEE.

This rearrangement joins TRBV29-1 to TRBJ2-3; 10 bases line up with TRBD1. The junction had 0 bases not matched to a gene; V was cut back by 3 bases and J by 0 bases. The CDR3 contains 14 residues. CDR1 and CDR2 (germline): SQVTM, ANQGSEA. The CDR3 spells CSVEGQGSTDTQYF. CDR3 sequence (DNA): TGCAGCGTTGAGGGACAGGGGAGCACAGATACGCAGTATTTT.

This chain uses TRBV3-1 (or the pseudogene TRBV3-2) with TRBJ2-7; no reliable D call. From germline, CDR1 is LGHDT and CDR2 YNNKEL (reference sequence). The length of the CDR3 is 13 residues. V lost 1 base and J 0 bases, leaving 4 bases between the germline ends. The CDR3: CASSQVLSYEQYF. The CDR3 bases are TGTGCCAGCAGCCAAGTCCTCTCCTACGAGCAGTACTTC.

The rearrangement uses TRBV6-2 or TRBV6-3 and TRBJ2-2; 11 nucleotides agree with TRBD2. CDR1 is MNHEY, CDR2 SVGEGT, per germline. The CDR3 is 17 amino acids. J was trimmed by 0 bases and V by 3 bases; bases with no gene match: 3. The CDR3 DNA reads as TGTGCCAGCAGTTATCTAGCGGGGGGACCGAACACCGGGGAGCTGTTTTTT. It translates to CASSYLAGGPNTGELFF.

The chain combines TRBV19 with TRBJ1-4, with a weak D call TRBD1 (6 bases). Germline lookup yields CDR1 LNHDA and CDR2 SQIVND (reference sequence). V lost 5 bases, J lost 0 bases, and 13 bases lay in between. The CDR3 sequence is 16 residues long. CDR3 sequence reads: CASSPLTGPTNEKLFF. The CDR3 DNA follows: TGTGCCAGTAGTCCCTTAACAGGGCCAACTAATGAAAAACTGTTTTTT.

The chain employs TRBV3-1 (or the pseudogene TRBV3-2) and TRBJ1-5, with TRBD1 matching over 9 bases. J lost 4 bases, V lost 4 bases, and 5 bases had no gene match. Germline V lookup: CDR1 LGHDT, CDR2 YNNKEL (reference sequence). This CDR3 comprises 15 residues. CDR3 coding DNA: TGTGCCAGCAGCCTCACCGGGACAGGGAATCAGCCCCAGCATTTT. Encoded protein: CASSLTGTGNQPQHF.

CDR3 nucleotide sequence: TGTGCCAGCAGCGCGGACAGGGCTGCTCGAGGGGAAAAACTGTTTTTT. This encodes CASSADRAARGEKLFF. V gene TRBV2 combines with J gene TRBJ1-4; TRBD1 matches at 8 bases. Per germline, CDR1 SNHLY and CDR2 FYNNEI. This CDR3 is built from 16 residues. V gave up 6 bases and J gave up 8 bases; unmatched junction bases: 14.

The chain is built from TRBV7-2 and TRBJ2-4; 8 bases agree with TRBD2. Germline values: CDR1 SGHTA, CDR2 FQGNSA. The CDR3 totals 17 residues. J lost 0 bases, V lost 1 base, and 5 bases had no gene match. In nucleotides, the CDR3 is TGTGCCAGCAGCTTAGGGGGTAGCGGGGTAGCCAAAAACATTCAGTACTTC. Protein: CASSLGGSGVAKNIQYF.

This chain joins TRBV30 and TRBJ2-2; 10 bases align to TRBD1. The CDR3 has 17 amino acids. The junction had 12 bases not matched to a gene; V was cut back by 3 bases and J by 5 bases. Germline CDR1 reads GTSNPN; CDR2 reads SVGIG (reference sequence). The chain's CDR3 is CAWSGPGTGVLTGELFF. The CDR3 coding sequence is TGTGCCTGGAGCGGCCCCGGGACAGGGGTTCTTACCGGGGAGCTGTTTTTT. The variable domain in full, completed from reference TRBV30 and TRBJ2-2, reads SQTIHQWPATLVQPVGSPLSLECTVEGTSNPNLYWYRQAAGRGLQLLFYSVGIGQISSEVPQNLSASRPQDRQFILSSKKLLLSDSGFYLCAWSGPGTGVLTGELFFGEGSRLTVL.

This chain joins TRBV14 and TRBJ1-6, with 8 nucleotides matching TRBD1. This CDR3 is 16 amino acids long. Losses at the gene ends were 0 bases for V and 8 bases for J; bases not matched to a gene: 6. Looked up from germline, CDR1 is SGHDN and CDR2 is FVKESK. CDR3 in amino acids: CASSQEWTGKHSPLHF. The CDR3, as DNA: TGTGCCAGCAGCCAAGAATGGACAGGGAAGCATTCACCCCTCCACTTT.

The V call is TRBV29-1, the J call TRBJ1-1; D uncertain. The CDR3 runs 13 residues. V lost 6 bases and J 2 bases, leaving 13 bases between the germline ends. Per germline, CDR1 SQVTM and CDR2 ANQGSEA. CDR3 coding DNA: TGCAGCGTAGGAGGACGGCCAAACACTGAAGCTTTCTTT. Amino acid sequence: CSVGGRPNTEAFF.

The chain joins TRBV29-1 to TRBJ1-3, with D tentatively TRBD1 (6 bases). Germline CDR1 reads SQVTM; CDR2 reads ANQGSEA. The CDR3 runs 11 residues. Trimming took 8 bases from V and 3 from J, leaving 8 bases between them. The CDR3 reads CSHRVGNTIYF. The CDR3 nucleotides read TGCAGCCACAGGGTTGGAAACACCATATATTTT.

The gene calls are TRBV19 and TRBJ2-1; D uncertain. Germline V gives CDR1 LNHDA, CDR2 SQIVND (reference sequence). This CDR3 spans 13 amino acids. V lost 4 bases, J lost 6 bases, and 10 bases lay in between. CDR3 coding DNA: TGTGCCAGTAGTAGGGCAGGTGGCAATGAGCAGTTCTTC. It yields the protein CASSRAGGNEQFF.

V and J are TRBV4-3 and TRBJ1-2; no definite D call. The CDR3 is 12 residues long. The germline V gene has CDR1 LGHNA and CDR2 YSLEER. Trimming pared 0 bases from V and 7 bases from J, leaving 6 bases between. The CDR3 DNA reads as TGCGCCAGCAGCCAAGATTTCTCTGGCTACACCTTC. Protein product: CASSQDFSGYTF.